Sequencing of this T cell receptor (beta chain) was carried out in a study of neoadjuvant anti-PD-1 for oral cavity cancer. On the study more broadly: Most patients had three to four biweekly doses of 3 mg/kg nivolumab before resection.

Study findings and constraints: Pretreatment Treg/Th17 ratio correlated inversely with post-treatment tumor clonality.

Of note for this clone: Its target is not known.

Data came from immunoSEQ multiplex PCR; TCRdb stores just in-frame clones and leaves some out. This sample carries approximately 15,000 clones, about 66% of them seen once, and the ten largest clones take about 2.5%. The sample in question was PBMCs, obtained before nivolumab (anti-PD-1) treatment. This sequence originates from a person aged 40 to 85 with oral cavity squamous cell carcinoma.

DNA of the CDR3: TGTGCCAGCAGCCAATCGTCAGGGGGGAATGAGCAGTTCTTC. Translating it yields CASSQSSGGNEQFF. This rearrangement joins TRBV14 to TRBJ2-1, with D perhaps matching TRBD1 (7 bases). V lost 2 bases to trimming and J lost 7 bases, with 12 bases between them. The germline V gene has CDR1 SGHDN and CDR2 FVKESK. This CDR3 has 14 residues.